Listed below are T cell receptor beta chains from one sample, sequenced in a study of sequential checkpoint blockade in melanoma. Sequencing used immunoSEQ multiplex PCR; TCRdb keeps in-frame clones, though not all of them. This table has over 15,000 clones, around four fifths appearing once. Specimen: CD8+ T cells sorted from blood (inferred from file names), collected from a patient given nivolumab and ipilimumab in sequence. The receptors were sampled from a human donor with melanoma. CDR3s include the opening cysteine and the closing phenylalanine or tryptophan.

CASSHSGGRDEAFF,TRBV5-3
CATSRGFGGETQYF,TRBV15
CASKWVDNREQYF,TRBV2
CASSDQQGLTYEQYF,TRBV28
CASSEGGQRSTGELFF,TRBV6-4
CASSPGRDKVTQYF,TRBV27
CASSIRLAGETQYF,TRBV9
CASSVLFEGEKLFF,TRBV6-5
CASSISGERANYGYTF,TRBV19
CTSSQGGGERNEQFF,TRBV1
CASSSQASNQPQHF,TRBV28
CASSLVEDLNEQYF,TRBV27
CASTRGGGYGYTF,TRBV7-9
CAWSVMSYEQYF,TRBV30
CASSVAAGSEAFF,TRBV9
CASSHARGSFEAFF,TRBV4-3
CASSPPGQGSYEQYF,TRBV7-9
CASSSGVALLGNEQFF,TRBV7-2
CASSQLGDSYEQYF,TRBV4-1
CASGGAWNEQFF,TRBV6-6
CASSADTYNEQFF,TRBV6-4
CASSPRTGNPYGYTF,TRBV5-4
CASTLGGPNTGELFF,TRBV27
CASSTPPSPGIYEQYF,TRBV6-6
CASSEGPDRGSETQYF,TRBV6-1
CASRTRVAGDQETQYF,TRBV5-1
CASSVGQGVDEQYF,TRBV9
CASTLGGTGGNEQFF,TRBV28
CASSHRTGGITDTQYF,TRBV4-3